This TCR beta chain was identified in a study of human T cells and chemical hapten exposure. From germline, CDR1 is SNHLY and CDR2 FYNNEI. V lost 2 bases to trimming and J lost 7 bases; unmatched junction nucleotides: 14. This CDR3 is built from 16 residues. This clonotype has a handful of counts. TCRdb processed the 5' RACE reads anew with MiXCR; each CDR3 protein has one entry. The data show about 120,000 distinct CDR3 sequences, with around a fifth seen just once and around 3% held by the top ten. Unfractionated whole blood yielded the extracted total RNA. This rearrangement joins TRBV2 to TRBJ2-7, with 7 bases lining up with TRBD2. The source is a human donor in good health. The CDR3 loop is CASSELGTTSGREQYF. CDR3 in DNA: TGTGCCAGCAGTGAACTCGGGACCACCTCCGGGAGGGAGCAGTACTTC.